This TCR beta chain stems from a study of beta chain features in type 1 diabetes. Study conclusions and caveats: Diminished insertions and augmented deletions at VDJ junctions characterized type 1 diabetes patients. A moderate, significant TCRB CDR3 shortening appeared in type 1 diabetes across four CD4+ subsets.

Since all of the isolated RNA was reverse transcribed, expressed TCRB transcripts were what got sequenced. Sequenced by immunoSEQ multiplex PCR; TCRdb stores in-frame clones only, minus some. This repertoire shows over 200,000 clones, roughly 10% found once; its top ten account for approximately 0.017%. Of note for this clone: Antigen specificity is unknown.

The germline V gene encodes CDR1 SGHTA and CDR2 FQGTGA. The CDR3 length is 15 residues. V was shortened by 2 bases and J by 5 bases, with 12 bases between the two germline ends. The chain recombines TRBV7-3 with TRBJ2-2; D is perhaps TRBD1 (6 bases). This TCR came from a man aged 25-45 years with type 1 diabetes. Sample: naive CD4+ T cells from blood. The CDR3 protein is CASSLSSRGTGELFF. CDR3 in DNA: TGTGCCAGCAGCTTATCCTCTAGGGGGACCGGGGAGCTGTTTTTT.